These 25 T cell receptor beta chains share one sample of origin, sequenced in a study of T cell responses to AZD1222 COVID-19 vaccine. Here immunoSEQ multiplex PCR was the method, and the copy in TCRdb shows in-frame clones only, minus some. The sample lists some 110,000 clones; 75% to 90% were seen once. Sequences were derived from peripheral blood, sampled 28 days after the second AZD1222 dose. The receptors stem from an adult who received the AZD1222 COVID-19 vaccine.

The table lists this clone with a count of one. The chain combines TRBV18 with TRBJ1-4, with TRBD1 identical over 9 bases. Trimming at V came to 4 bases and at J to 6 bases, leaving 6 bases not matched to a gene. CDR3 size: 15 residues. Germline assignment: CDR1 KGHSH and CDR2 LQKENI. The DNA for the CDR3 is TGTGCCAGCTCACTTACAGGGGGCGGAGATGAAAAACTGTTTTTT. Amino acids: CASSLTGGGDEKLFF.

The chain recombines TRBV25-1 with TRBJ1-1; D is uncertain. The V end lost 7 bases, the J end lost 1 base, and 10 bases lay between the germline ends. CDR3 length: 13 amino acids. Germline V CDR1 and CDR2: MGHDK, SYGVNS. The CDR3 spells CASKGPGNTEAFF. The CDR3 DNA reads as TGTGCCAGCAAGGGTCCTGGGAACACTGAAGCTTTCTTT.

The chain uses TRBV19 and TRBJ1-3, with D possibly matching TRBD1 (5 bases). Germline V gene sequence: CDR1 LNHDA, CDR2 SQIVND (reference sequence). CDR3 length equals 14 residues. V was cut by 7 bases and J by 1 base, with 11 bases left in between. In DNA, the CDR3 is TGTGCCAGTACCCAGGGTGCTTCTGGAAACACCATATATTTT. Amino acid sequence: CASTQGASGNTIYF.

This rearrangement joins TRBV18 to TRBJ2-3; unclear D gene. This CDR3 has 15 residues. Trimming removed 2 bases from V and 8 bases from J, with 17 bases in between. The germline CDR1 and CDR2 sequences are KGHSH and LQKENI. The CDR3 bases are TGTGCCAGCTCACCAACCGGCCTCTTAGACGGTACGCAGTATTTT. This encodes CASSPTGLLDGTQYF. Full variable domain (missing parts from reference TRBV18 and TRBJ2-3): NAGVMQNPRHLVRRRGQEARLRCSPMKGHSHVYWYRQLPEEGLKFMVYLQKENIIDESGMPKERFSAEFPKEGPSILRIQQVVRGDSAAYFCASSPTGLLDGTQYFGPGTRLTVL.

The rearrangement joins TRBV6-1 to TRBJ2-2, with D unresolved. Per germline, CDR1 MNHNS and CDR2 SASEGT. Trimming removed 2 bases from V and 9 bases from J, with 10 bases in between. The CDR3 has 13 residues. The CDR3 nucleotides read TGTGCCAGCAGTGAACCCCCCCTAAGGGAGCTGTTTTTT. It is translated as CASSEPPLRELFF.

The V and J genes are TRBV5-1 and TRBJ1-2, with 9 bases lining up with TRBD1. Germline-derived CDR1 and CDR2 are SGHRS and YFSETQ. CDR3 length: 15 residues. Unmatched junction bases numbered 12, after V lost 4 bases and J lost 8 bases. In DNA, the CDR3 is TGCGCCAGCAGCCTCCAACCGGGACAGGGTCCCGGCTACACCTTC. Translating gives CASSLQPGQGPGYTF. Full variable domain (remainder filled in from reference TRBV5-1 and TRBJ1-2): KAGVTQTPRYLIKTRGQQVTLSCSPISGHRSVSWYQQTPGQGLQFLFEYFSETQRNKGNFPGRFSGRQFSNSRSEMNVSTLELGDSALYLCASSLQPGQGPGYTFGSGTRLTVV.

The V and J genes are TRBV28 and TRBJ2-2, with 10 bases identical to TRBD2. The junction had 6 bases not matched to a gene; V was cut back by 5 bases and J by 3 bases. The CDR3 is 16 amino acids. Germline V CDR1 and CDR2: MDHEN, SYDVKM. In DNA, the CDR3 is TGTGCCAGCAGTCCTAGCGGGAGCAGGTACACCGGGGAGCTGTTTTTT. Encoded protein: CASSPSGSRYTGELFF.

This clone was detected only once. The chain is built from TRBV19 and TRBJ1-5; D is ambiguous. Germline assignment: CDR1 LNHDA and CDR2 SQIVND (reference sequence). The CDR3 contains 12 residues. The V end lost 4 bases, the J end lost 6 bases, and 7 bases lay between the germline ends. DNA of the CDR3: TGTGCCAGTAGTAGGCCGGCTCAGCCCCAGCATTTT. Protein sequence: CASSRPAQPQHF.

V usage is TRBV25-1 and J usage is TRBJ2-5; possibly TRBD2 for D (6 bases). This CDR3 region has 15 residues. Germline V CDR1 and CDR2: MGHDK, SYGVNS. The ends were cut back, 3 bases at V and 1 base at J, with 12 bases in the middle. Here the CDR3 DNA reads TGTGCCAGCAGTGACCCCGGGGAGGTCCAAGAGACCCAGTACTTC. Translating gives CASSDPGEVQETQYF.

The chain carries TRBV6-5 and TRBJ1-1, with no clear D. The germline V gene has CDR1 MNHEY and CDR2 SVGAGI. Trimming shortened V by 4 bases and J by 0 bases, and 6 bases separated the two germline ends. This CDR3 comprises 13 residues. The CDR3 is CASSWEMNTEAFF. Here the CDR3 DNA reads TGTGCCAGCAGTTGGGAGATGAACACTGAAGCTTTCTTT.

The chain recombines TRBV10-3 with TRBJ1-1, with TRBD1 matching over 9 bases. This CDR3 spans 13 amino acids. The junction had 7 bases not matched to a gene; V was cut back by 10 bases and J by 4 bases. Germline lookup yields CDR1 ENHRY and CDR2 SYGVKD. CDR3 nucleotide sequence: TGTGCCACCCGAGGACAGGGGAGCACTGAAGCTTTCTTT. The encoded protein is CATRGQGSTEAFF.

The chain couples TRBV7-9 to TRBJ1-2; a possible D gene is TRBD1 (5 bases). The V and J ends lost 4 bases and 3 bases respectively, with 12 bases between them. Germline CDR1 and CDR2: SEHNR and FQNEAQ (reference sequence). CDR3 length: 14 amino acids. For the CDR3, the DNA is TGTGCCAGCAGCTGGAGGGGTACTGACTATGGCTACACCTTC. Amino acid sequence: CASSWRGTDYGYTF.

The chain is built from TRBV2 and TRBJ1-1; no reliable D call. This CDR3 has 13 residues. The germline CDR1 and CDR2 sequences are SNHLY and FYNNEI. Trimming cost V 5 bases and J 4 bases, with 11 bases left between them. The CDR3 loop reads CASSQGYTTEAFF. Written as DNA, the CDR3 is TGTGCCAGCAGTCAAGGGTATACCACTGAAGCTTTCTTT.

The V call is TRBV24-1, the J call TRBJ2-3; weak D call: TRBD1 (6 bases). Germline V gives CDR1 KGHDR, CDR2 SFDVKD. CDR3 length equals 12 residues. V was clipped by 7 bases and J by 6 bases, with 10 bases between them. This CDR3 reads CATRGQTDTQYF. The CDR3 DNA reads TGTGCCACCAGAGGACAGACGGATACGCAGTATTTT.

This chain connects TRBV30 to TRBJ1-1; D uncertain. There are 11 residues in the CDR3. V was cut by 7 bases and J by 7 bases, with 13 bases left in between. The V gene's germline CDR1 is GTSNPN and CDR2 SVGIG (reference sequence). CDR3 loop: CALGRSGEAFF. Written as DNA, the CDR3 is TGTGCCTTAGGACGGTCCGGTGAAGCTTTCTTT.

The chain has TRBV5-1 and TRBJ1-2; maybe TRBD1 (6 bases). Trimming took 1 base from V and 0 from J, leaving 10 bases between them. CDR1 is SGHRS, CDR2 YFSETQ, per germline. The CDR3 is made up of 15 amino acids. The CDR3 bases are TGCGCCAGCAGCTTGCAGGACAGCTCTAACTATGGCTACACCTTC. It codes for CASSLQDSSNYGYTF.

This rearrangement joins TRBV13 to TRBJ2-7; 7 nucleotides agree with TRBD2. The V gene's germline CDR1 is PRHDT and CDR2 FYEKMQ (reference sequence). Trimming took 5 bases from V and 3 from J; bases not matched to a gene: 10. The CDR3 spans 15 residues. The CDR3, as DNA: TGTGCCAGCAGCCCCCCGGGAGGTCGGTACTACGAGCAGTACTTC. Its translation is CASSPPGGRYYEQYF.

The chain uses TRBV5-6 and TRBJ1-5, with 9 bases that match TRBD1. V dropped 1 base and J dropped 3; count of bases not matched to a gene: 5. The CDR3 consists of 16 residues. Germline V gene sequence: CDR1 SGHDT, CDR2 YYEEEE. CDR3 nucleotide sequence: TGTGCCAGCAGCTTGCTGGGACAGGGTCTCAATCAGCCCCAGCATTTT. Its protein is CASSLLGQGLNQPQHF.

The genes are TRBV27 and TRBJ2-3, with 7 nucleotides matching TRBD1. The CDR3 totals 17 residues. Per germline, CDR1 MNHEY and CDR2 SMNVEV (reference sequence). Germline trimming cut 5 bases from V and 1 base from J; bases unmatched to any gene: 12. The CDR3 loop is CASSKTSGTARTDTQYF. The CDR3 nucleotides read TGTGCCAGCAGTAAAACCTCCGGGACAGCACGCACAGATACGCAGTATTTT.

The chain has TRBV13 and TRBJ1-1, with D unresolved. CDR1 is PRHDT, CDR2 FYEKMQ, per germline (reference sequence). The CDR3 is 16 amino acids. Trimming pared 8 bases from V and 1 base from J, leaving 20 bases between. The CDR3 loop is CASGPPPWRWNTEAFF. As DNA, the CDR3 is TGTGCCAGCGGCCCACCGCCTTGGAGGTGGAACACTGAAGCTTTCTTT. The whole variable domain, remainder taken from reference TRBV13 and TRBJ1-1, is AAGVIQSPRHLIKEKRETATLKCYPIPRHDTVYWYQQGPGQDPQFLISFYEKMQSDKGSIPDRFSAQQFSDYHSELNMSSLELGDSALYFCASGPPPWRWNTEAFFGQGTRLTVV.

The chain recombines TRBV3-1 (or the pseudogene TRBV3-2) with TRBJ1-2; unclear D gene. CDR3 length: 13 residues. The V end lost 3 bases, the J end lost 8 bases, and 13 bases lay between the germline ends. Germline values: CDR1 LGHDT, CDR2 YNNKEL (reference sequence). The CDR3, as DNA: TGTGCCAGCAGCCAGACCTTTGGCTTAGGCTACACCTTC. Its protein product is CASSQTFGLGYTF.

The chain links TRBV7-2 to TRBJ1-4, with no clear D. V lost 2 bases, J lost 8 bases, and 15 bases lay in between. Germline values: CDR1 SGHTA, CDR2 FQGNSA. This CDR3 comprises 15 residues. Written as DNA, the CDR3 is TGTGCCAGCAGCTTACTGGGAGAATTAAGCGAAAAACTGTTTTTT. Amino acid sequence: CASSLLGELSEKLFF.

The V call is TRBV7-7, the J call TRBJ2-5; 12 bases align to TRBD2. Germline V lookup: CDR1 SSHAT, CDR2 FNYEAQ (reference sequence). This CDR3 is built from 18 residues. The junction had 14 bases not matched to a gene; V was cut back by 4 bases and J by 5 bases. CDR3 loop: CASSSHLGLAGYRETQYF. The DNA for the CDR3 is TGTGCCAGCAGCTCCCACCTCGGACTAGCGGGATATCGGGAGACCCAGTACTTC. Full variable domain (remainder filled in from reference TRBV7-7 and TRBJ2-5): GAGVSQSPRYKVTKRGQDVTLRCDPISSHATLYWYQQALGQGPEFLTYFNYEAQPDKSGLPSDRFSAERPEGSISTLTIQRTEQRDSAMYRCASSSHLGLAGYRETQYFGPGTRLLVL.

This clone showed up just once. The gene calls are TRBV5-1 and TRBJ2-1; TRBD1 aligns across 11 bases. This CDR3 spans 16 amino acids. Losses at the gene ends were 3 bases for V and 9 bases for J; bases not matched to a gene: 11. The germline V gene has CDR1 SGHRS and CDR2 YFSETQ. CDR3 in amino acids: CASSSRTGGVKTEQFF. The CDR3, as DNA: TGCGCCAGCAGCTCAAGGACAGGGGGCGTTAAAACTGAGCAGTTCTTC.

The CDR3 protein is CASSESLRQINNEQFF. CDR3 sequence (DNA): TGCGCCAGCAGTGAGTCGTTACGGCAGATAAACAATGAGCAGTTCTTC. V is TRBV10-2 and J is TRBJ2-1; D is undetermined. Germline assignment: CDR1 WSHSY and CDR2 SAAADI. Trimming removed 0 bases from V and 5 bases from J, with 14 bases in between. This CDR3 comprises 16 residues.